These 17 T cell receptor beta chains were all obtained from the same sample, sequenced in a study of vaccination effects on CD4 cells after COVID-19. Only in-frame clones appear in the TCRdb table, and some are missing; sequencing was by immunoSEQ multiplex PCR. Of about 69,000 clones in the sample, roughly 79% are singletons; the top ten hold 0.9% to 1%. Before sequencing, viral peptide pools were used by the ViraFEST assay to expand antigen-specific CD4+ T cells. On roughly day 9 of culture, CD4+ T cells were separated out. Each participant was administered two doses of either the BNT162b2 or the mRNA-1273 vaccine. The antigens of these receptors remain unknown. Here the sequenced sample was CD4+ T cells from PBMCs cultured with HCoV-OC43 spike peptides, taken after COVID-19 vaccination. Subset of the sample: HCoV-OC43 spike overlapping peptide pool stimulation. All receptors come from a human donor who received a COVID-19 vaccine.

V gene TRBV21-1 combines with J gene TRBJ2-7; the table gives TRBD2 as D, unverified against the DNA. TRBV21-1 is listed as a pseudogene. The CDR3 is 17 residues long. Here the CDR3 reads CASSKKQAGGRYYEQYV. The CDR3 DNA follows: TGTGCCAGCAGCAAAAAACAAGCGGGGGGGCGATACTACGAGCAGTACGTC.

CDR3 amino acids: CASSPWLGQPQHF. The DNA of the CDR3 is TGTGCCAGCAGCCCATGGTTAGGTCAGCCCCAGCATTTT. The V and J genes are TRBV5-8 and TRBJ1-5; D is undetermined. The CDR3 runs 13 residues. The V and J ends lost 4 bases and 6 bases respectively, with 11 bases between them. CDR1 and CDR2 (germline): SGHTS, YDEGEE.

This clone was found a few times. V and J are TRBV4-1 and TRBJ1-2; D is possibly TRBD1 (6 bases). This CDR3 spans 13 amino acids. Trimming left V 4 bases short and J 6 bases short, with 12 bases between. Germline V gene lookup returns CDR1 MGHRA and CDR2 YSYEKL. The CDR3 is CASSRRTGNGYTF. In nucleotides, the CDR3 is TGCGCCAGCAGCCGCAGAACAGGGAATGGCTACACCTTC.

The chain carries TRBV20-1 and TRBJ2-1; TRBD1 agrees at 7 bases. Germline CDR1 DFQATT, CDR2 SNEGSKA (reference sequence). This CDR3 region has 11 residues. V gave up 7 bases and J gave up 10 bases; unmatched junction bases: 7. The CDR3 coding sequence is TGCAGTGTTGAGGACAGGAAGGAGCAGTTCTTC. The encoded protein is CSVEDRKEQFF.

The V gene is TRBV5-1, the J gene TRBJ2-7; D may be TRBD1 or TRBD2 (5 bases each). The CDR3 is 14 residues long. CDR1 SGHRS and CDR2 YFSETQ come from the germline V gene. The V end lost 0 bases, the J end lost 7 bases, and 14 bases lay between the germline ends. The CDR3 bases are TGCGCCAGCAGCTTGGTGGGGCCGAGAGGGGAGCAGTACGTC. Protein product: CASSLVGPRGEQYV.

CDR3 protein: CTSSQELARV. CDR3 DNA sequence: TGCACCAGCAGCCAAGAACTAGCGCGCGTC. The rearrangement joins TRBV1 to TRBJ2-7; the table's D call, TRBD2, has no DNA check behind it. TRBV1 is annotated as a pseudogene. The CDR3 sequence is 10 residues long.

This chain uses TRBV6-6 with TRBJ2-7; 8 positions match TRBD2. Germline V lookup: CDR1 MNHNY, CDR2 SVGAGI (reference sequence). J lost 7 bases, V lost 0 bases, and 11 bases had no gene match. The CDR3 covers 16 residues. CDR3 amino acids: CASSYSRSGGTGEQYV. The CDR3 region has the DNA TGTGCCAGCAGTTACTCGAGGAGCGGGGGAACTGGGGAGCAGTACGTC.

The sample holds a few counts of this clone. The V call is TRBV2, the J call TRBJ1-1, with D uncertain. V lost 6 bases to trimming and J lost 1 base, with 9 bases between them. Germline V gene data show CDR1 as SNHLY and CDR2 as FYNNEI. The CDR3 extends over 13 amino acids. The CDR3 sequence: CASREDGNTEAFF. The CDR3 nucleotides read TGTGCCAGCAGGGAGGACGGGAACACTGAAGCTTTCTTT. Full variable domain (outside the CDR3, taken from reference TRBV2 and TRBJ1-1): EPEVTQTPSHQVTQMGQEVILRCVPISNHLYFYWYRQILGQKVEFLVSFYNNEISEKSEIFDDQFSVERPDGSNFTLKIRSTKLEDSAMYFCASREDGNTEAFFGQGTRLTVV.

With regard to this clone: The same CDR3 arises from other DNA sequences in this sample as well. This rearrangement joins TRBV6-5 to TRBJ2-1, with 10 positions matching TRBD2. The CDR3 is 16 residues long. Germline V lookup: CDR1 MNHEY, CDR2 SVGAGI. With 0 bases clipped from V and 6 bases from J, the junction kept 5 bases outside the gene matches. The CDR3 DNA reads as TGTGCCAGCAGTTACTCGAGCGGGGGGGCTCTCAATGAGCAGTTCTTC. Protein sequence: CASSYSSGGALNEQFF.

The gene calls are TRBV30 and TRBJ1-2, with TRBD1 matching 10 bases. Germline loops: CDR1 GTSNPN, CDR2 SVGIG (reference sequence). The CDR3 runs 12 residues. V dropped 8 bases and J dropped 4; count of bases not matched to a gene: 4. The CDR3 spells CASRDRGYGYTF. CDR3 DNA sequence: TGTGCCAGCCGGGACAGGGGCTATGGCTACACCTTC.

This clone is a singleton in its sample. The chain carries TRBV7-3 and TRBJ2-2; 11 bases match TRBD1. V lost 2 bases, J lost 6 bases, and 8 bases stayed unmatched. The CDR3 loop spans 17 amino acids. Germline assignment: CDR1 SGHTA and CDR2 FQGTGA. CDR3 in DNA: TGTGCCAGCAGCTTATCTTCCGGGACAGGGGGTTCCGGGGAGCTGTTTTTT. This sequence encodes CASSLSSGTGGSGELFF.

V gene TRBV6-2 or TRBV6-3 combines with J gene TRBJ2-1; 11 bases match TRBD2. Germline lookup yields CDR1 MNHEY and CDR2 SVGEGT. Losses at the gene ends were 5 bases for V and 4 bases for J; bases not matched to a gene: 7. CDR3 size: 16 residues. As DNA, the CDR3 is TGTGCCAGCAGTCGGGCTGGGACTAGCGGTTACAATGAGCAGTTCTTC. Protein: CASSRAGTSGYNEQFF.

This clone came up a few times. The chain is built from TRBV6-6 and TRBJ2-1; possibly TRBD1 for D (5 bases). The CDR3 extends over 13 amino acids. The germline CDR1 and CDR2 sequences are MNHNY and SVGAGI (reference sequence). Trimming cost V 2 bases and J 7 bases, with 9 bases left between them. Here the CDR3 DNA reads TGTGCCAGCAGTTACGACAGATCGAATGAGCAGTTCTTC. It translates to CASSYDRSNEQFF.

Notes on this clone: Within the sample, other DNA sequences also encode this same CDR3. V usage is TRBV5-1 and J usage is TRBJ2-5; D unclear. Germline assignment: CDR1 SGHRS and CDR2 YFSETQ. The length of the CDR3 is 11 residues. V was pared by 3 bases and J by 2 bases, with 2 bases between. The CDR3 protein is CASSSQETQYF. In DNA form, the CDR3 reads TGCGCCAGCAGCTCGCAAGAGACCCAGTACTTC.

The V call is TRBV6-6, the J call TRBJ1-1, with 8 bases that match TRBD1. J lost 3 bases, V lost 4 bases, and 1 base had no gene match. The germline V gene encodes CDR1 MNHNY and CDR2 SVGAGI (reference sequence). This CDR3 region has 13 residues. CDR3 sequence: CASSWGQDTEAFF. CDR3 DNA: TGTGCCAGCAGTTGGGGACAGGACACTGAAGCTTTCTTT.

This clone has a single count. The chain recombines TRBV28 with TRBJ1-4; D gene uncertain. Trimming shortened V by 9 bases and J by 2 bases, and 7 bases separated the two germline ends. The CDR3 totals 12 residues. Germline-derived CDR1 and CDR2 are MDHEN and SYDVKM. This chain's CDR3 is CASHSTNEKLFF. The DNA for the CDR3 is TGTGCCAGTCACAGCACTAATGAAAAACTGTTTTTT.

This clone has a handful of counts. Here the CDR3 DNA reads TGTGCCAGTAGTATTTCCTCCAGGGGGAGTTATGGCTACACCTTC. Its translation: CASSISSRGSYGYTF. The V and J genes are TRBV19 and TRBJ1-2; TRBD1 agrees at 7 bases. V trimming: 3 bases; J trimming: 5 bases; junction bases outside the gene matches: 9. CDR3 size: 15 residues. Germline CDR1 and CDR2: LNHDA and SQIVND (reference sequence).